The 19 T cell receptor beta chains presented below share a single source sample, sequenced in a study of cytomegalovirus exposure and HLA in healthy donors. The PCR made use of 60 Vbeta and 13 Jbeta primers. The protocol was immunoSEQ multiplex PCR, while the TCRdb copy is restricted to in-frame clones and leaves out a portion. The profile shows around 200,000 clones, 75% to 85% of them singletons. The material sequenced was PBMCs. These TCRs come from a woman aged 40 to 55 in good health and CMV-seronegative.

V is TRBV25-1 and J is TRBJ1-2; no clear D gene. V was clipped by 1 base and J by 3 bases, with 6 bases between them. The CDR3 has 13 amino acids. The germline gives CDR1 MGHDK, CDR2 SYGVNS. The CDR3, as DNA: TGTGCCAGCAGTGAATTTTTAGACTATGGCTACACCTTC. Its protein is CASSEFLDYGYTF.

This chain connects TRBV6-5 to TRBJ2-5; 9 bases are a match to TRBD1. The CDR3 has 14 amino acids. Per the germline V gene, CDR1 is MNHEY and CDR2 is SVGAGI. The J segment lost 5 bases and the V segment lost 4 bases, leaving 5 bases of the junction unmatched. The CDR3, as DNA: TGTGCCAGCAGTTTCCAACAGGGGGCTGAGACCCAGTACTTC. It codes for CASSFQQGAETQYF.

This clone occurred a few times. The gene calls are TRBV6-5 and TRBJ1-4; possibly TRBD1 for D (6 bases). The CDR3 is made up of 13 amino acids. CDR1 MNHEY and CDR2 SVGAGI come from the germline V gene. V dropped 2 bases and J dropped 10 bases, with 11 bases sitting between them. CDR3 nucleotide sequence: TGTGCCAGCAGTTACGAAAGGGGGAGAAAACTGTTTTTT. This encodes CASSYERGRKLFF.

The rearrangement links TRBV4-2 to TRBJ2-1, with D hard to call. The germline gives CDR1 LGHNA, CDR2 YNFKEQ. The CDR3 sequence is 18 residues long. Trimming took off 4 bases at V and 0 bases at J, with 19 bases between the two ends. CDR3 DNA: TGTGCCAGCAGCCCACAAACCGCTGGCCATCTCTCCTACAATGAGCAGTTCTTC. This sequence encodes CASSPQTAGHLSYNEQFF.

The chain is built from TRBV28 and TRBJ2-5, with a tentative D call TRBD1 (5 bases). CDR1 and CDR2 (germline): MDHEN, SYDVKM. V lost 4 bases and J lost 1, with 19 bases in between. The CDR3 loop spans 17 amino acids. CDR3 DNA: TGTGCCAGCAGTTCACAAACTCTGAAAGGGGCCCAAGAGACCCAGTACTTC. Amino acids: CASSSQTLKGAQETQYF. The entire variable domain, with the rest obtained from reference TRBV28 and TRBJ2-5, is as follows: DVKVTQSSRYLVKRTGEKVFLECVQDMDHENMFWYRQDPGLGLRLIYFSYDVKMKEKGDIPEGYSVSREKKERFSLILESASTNQTSMYLCASSSQTLKGAQETQYFGPGTRLLVL.

The V call is TRBV4-2, the J call TRBJ2-7; D may be TRBD1 (5 bases). Germline lookup yields CDR1 LGHNA and CDR2 YNFKEQ. V dropped 3 bases and J dropped 6 bases, with 18 bases sitting between them. The CDR3 sequence is 15 residues long. The CDR3 region has the DNA TGTGCCAGCAGCCAGGACACCTCAGGGTCCCGCGAGCAGTACTTC. It codes for CASSQDTSGSREQYF.

This chain uses TRBV7-3 with TRBJ2-1, with 16 positions matching TRBD2. Trimming removed 1 base from V and 5 bases from J; junction bases left unmatched: 2. Germline CDR1 SGHTA, CDR2 FQGTGA. The CDR3 extends over 17 amino acids. The CDR3 coding sequence is TGTGCCAGCAGCTTAAGAGGGACTAGCGGGAGGGACAATGAGCAGTTCTTC. This translates into CASSLRGTSGRDNEQFF.

This chain uses TRBV11-2 with TRBJ1-2; 8 positions match TRBD1. J was trimmed by 8 bases and V by 1 base; bases with no gene match: 12. Looked up from germline, CDR1 is SGHAT and CDR2 is FQNNGV. The CDR3 extends over 16 amino acids. CDR3 nucleotides: TGTGCCAGCAGCTTAGGGGGTTTGATCAGGGGGCACGGCTACACCTTC. The encoded protein is CASSLGGLIRGHGYTF.

This clone was recorded at least ten times. The chain carries TRBV7-4 and TRBJ2-5; 11 bases line up with TRBD1. The CDR3 totals 16 residues. Germline CDR1 and CDR2: SGHVT and SQSDAQ. V gave up 2 bases and J gave up 5 bases; unmatched junction bases: 7. CDR3 bases: TGTGCCAGCAGCTTATCGGACAGGGGGCTTGGGGAGACCCAGTACTTC. Residues: CASSLSDRGLGETQYF.

V gene TRBV5-6 combines with J gene TRBJ1-2, with TRBD1 identical over 8 bases. The CDR3 sequence is 17 residues long. The V segment lost 1 base and the J segment 6 bases; nucleotides outside the gene matches: 14. Germline V lookup: CDR1 SGHDT, CDR2 YYEEEE. The CDR3 DNA is TGTGCCAGCAGCTTGAGCGGACAGGGTATCAAGTATAATGGCTACACCTTC. Protein: CASSLSGQGIKYNGYTF.

The chain recombines TRBV29-1 with TRBJ2-7, with D unclear. Germline V gene lookup returns CDR1 SQVTM and CDR2 ANQGSEA. V was clipped by 8 bases and J by 1 base, with 9 bases between them. The CDR3 has 11 residues. The CDR3 spells CSLRVSYEQYF. The DNA for the CDR3 is TGCAGCCTGAGAGTTTCCTACGAGCAGTACTTC.

V usage is TRBV30 and J usage is TRBJ1-5; 9 bases map to TRBD1. Unmatched junction bases numbered 2, after V lost 4 bases and J lost 4 bases. Per the germline V gene, CDR1 is GTSNPN and CDR2 is SVGIG (reference sequence). This CDR3 spans 13 amino acids. The CDR3, as DNA: TGTGCCTGGACGGGACAGGGAAATCAGCCCCAGCATTTT. It encodes CAWTGQGNQPQHF.

J is TRBJ1-2 and V is TRBV4-1; D is perhaps TRBD1 (5 bases). The germline V gene has CDR1 MGHRA and CDR2 YSYEKL. The CDR3 covers 14 residues. The V end was cut by 4 bases, the J end by 6 bases, with 15 bases between. The CDR3 DNA is TGCGCCAGCAGCCTACAGGACACTTGGGATGGCTACACCTTC. Its translation is CASSLQDTWDGYTF.

The chain has TRBV18 and TRBJ2-3; D is ambiguous. In germline, CDR1 is KGHSH, CDR2 LQKENI. V gave up 0 bases and J gave up 5 bases, with 12 bases separating them. This CDR3 is 15 amino acids long. In DNA, the CDR3 is TGTGCCAGCTCACCACCGGCCGTTTCAGGAGATACGCAGTATTTT. It encodes CASSPPAVSGDTQYF.

The rearrangement links TRBV28 to TRBJ2-7; maybe TRBD2 (5 bases). This CDR3 comprises 17 residues. Per the germline V gene, CDR1 is MDHEN and CDR2 is SYDVKM. V shed 2 bases and J shed 7 bases, with 24 bases lying between them. This chain's CDR3 is CASSLNPVGIQSEEQYF. The CDR3 DNA reads as TGTGCCAGCAGTTTAAACCCCGTCGGGATACAAAGCGAAGAGCAGTACTTC.

V gene TRBV14 combines with J gene TRBJ2-1; weak D call: TRBD2 (6 bases). This CDR3 has 14 amino acids. Deletions cut 6 bases from V and 8 bases from J, with 17 bases between. Per germline, CDR1 SGHDN and CDR2 FVKESK. The CDR3 here is CASSPGLEYHEQFF. In nucleotides, the CDR3 is TGTGCCAGCAGTCCGGGACTCGAGTACCATGAGCAGTTCTTC.

This sequence joins TRBV27 and TRBJ2-1; TRBD2 is a possible D gene (5 bases). The germline gives CDR1 MNHEY, CDR2 SMNVEV (reference sequence). CDR3 length equals 15 residues. V was clipped by 5 bases and J by 4 bases, with 15 bases between them. For the CDR3, the DNA is TGTGCCAGCAGTCCAATGGACTCCCCATACAATGAGCAGTTCTTC. It is translated as CASSPMDSPYNEQFF.

Comment on this clone: The junction differs from germline at one of its ends, possibly a read error. The chain has TRBV7-9 and TRBJ1-2; the D gene is possibly TRBD1 (5 bases). The CDR3 loop spans 12 amino acids. Germline-derived CDR1 and CDR2 are SEHNR and FQNEAQ (reference sequence). The CDR3, as DNA: TGTTCCAGCAGCCAGCAGGGCTATGGCTACACCTTC. Its translation is CSSSQQGYGYTF.

The chain combines TRBV4-2 with TRBJ2-1, with a tentative D call TRBD2 (6 bases). V gave up 4 bases and J gave up 4 bases, with 14 bases separating them. Looked up from germline, CDR1 is LGHNA and CDR2 is YNFKEQ. This CDR3 contains 15 residues. The CDR3 nucleotides read TGTGCCAGCAGCCGAGTAGCGGACACGTACAATGAGCAGTTCTTC. Residues: CASSRVADTYNEQFF.